Below are 4 T cell receptor beta chains sequenced from a single sample in a study. TCRdb re-called the 5' RACE reads with MiXCR, one entry per CDR3 protein. The sample lists some 62,000 distinct CDR3 sequences, more than 25% seen once, with about 2.3% in the top ten. Sequenced: tumor-infiltrating naive CD4+ T cells sorted from the breast tumor. Specified subset: naive CD4+ T cells, CD4+CD45RA+CD25-. These receptors came from a female donor with breast cancer.

This clonotype has a handful of counts. The rearrangement links TRBV10-2 to TRBJ2-5, with D hard to call. This CDR3 has 16 residues. CDR1 WSHSY and CDR2 SAAADI come from the germline V gene. Trimming left V 0 bases short and J 9 bases short, with 20 bases between. CDR3 nucleotides: TGCGCCAGCAGTGAGTCGAAAGTATCCCTCCCCAAGGCCCAGTACTTC. This translates into CASSESKVSLPKAQYF.

This clonotype came up a few times. CDR3 region: CASSTEGVRVHEQFF. CDR3 DNA: TGCGCCAGCAGCACCGAGGGAGTACGGGTTCATGAGCAGTTCTTC. This chain connects TRBV5-1 to TRBJ2-1; possible D gene TRBD2, 5 bases. The CDR3 spans 15 residues. Germline V gene sequence: CDR1 SGHRS, CDR2 YFSETQ. V lost 4 bases and J 8 bases, leaving 19 bases between the germline ends.

Points on this clonotype: Because the CDR3 is missing its conserved closing phenylalanine or tryptophan, this is likely a read error. V gene TRBV4-1 combines with J gene TRBJ1-1, with D uncertain. Germline V CDR1 and CDR2: MGHRA, YSYEKL. The CDR3 has 14 amino acids. V was pared by 0 bases and J by 1 base, with 6 bases between. The CDR3 spells CASSQDPQNTEAFL. CDR3 DNA: TGCGCCAGCAGCCAAGATCCCCAGAACACTGAAGCTTTCTTG.

The chain combines TRBV7-6 with TRBJ1-2; D gene ambiguous. V lost 4 bases and J 5 bases, leaving 14 bases between the germline ends. The CDR3 covers 14 residues. CDR1 is SGHVS, CDR2 FNYEAQ, per germline. The CDR3 protein is CASSSDLAGYGYTF. In nucleotides, the CDR3 is TGTGCCAGCAGCTCTGACTTAGCCGGGTATGGCTACACCTTC.